These 23 T cell receptor beta chains were all obtained from the same sample, sequenced in a study of blood T cell repertoires in COVID-19 (dated by TCRdb to about 2020). Library method: the immunoSEQ multiplex PCR assay. The immuneACCESS repertoire file appears here via TCRdb, limited to in-frame rearrangements. These files lack a portion of the clones; in checked studies, under half of the deficit traces to unresolved V genes, and the cause of the others is not known. The sample profile shows 130,000 or so clones; 88% of them were found once. The ten largest clonotypes hold approximately 8% of the sample. Sequencing was carried out using peripheral blood. The source is a man in his forties or fifties with acute or convalescent COVID-19.

This chain links TRBV19 with TRBJ1-5; D is uncertain. The germline gives CDR1 LNHDA, CDR2 SQIVND (reference sequence). V was trimmed by 6 bases and J by 0 bases, leaving 18 bases between them. The CDR3 is 17 amino acids. CDR3 in DNA: TGTGCCAGTAGGGATGAAGAGTCGGGGTATAGCAATCAGCCCCAGCATTTT. Its translation: CASRDEESGYSNQPQHF.

The chain couples TRBV6-4 to TRBJ1-2, with 8 bases matching TRBD1. The J segment lost 5 bases and the V segment lost 3 bases, leaving 2 bases of the junction unmatched. This CDR3 spans 13 amino acids. Germline CDR1 MRHNA, CDR2 SNTAGT. DNA of the CDR3: TGTGCCAGCAGTGAGGGACAGGAGTATGGCTACACCTTC. This sequence encodes CASSEGQEYGYTF.

This chain uses TRBV24-1 with TRBJ2-1; D gene unclear. Trimming took off 4 bases at V and 8 bases at J, with 11 bases between the two ends. The CDR3 extends over 13 amino acids. Germline V CDR1 and CDR2: KGHDR, SFDVKD. CDR3 nucleotide sequence: TGTGCCACCAGTGACCAGAATGACTATGAGCAGTTCTTC. Amino acid sequence: CATSDQNDYEQFF.

This clone has only one observation. The chain combines TRBV27 with TRBJ1-1; TRBD1 agrees at 7 bases. V trimming: 10 bases; J trimming: 1 base; junction bases outside the gene matches: 9. Germline lookup yields CDR1 MNHEY and CDR2 SMNVEV (reference sequence). The length of the CDR3 is 14 residues. CDR3 region: CATGRQGRNTEAFF. In DNA form, the CDR3 reads TGTGCCACAGGACGACAGGGCCGGAACACTGAAGCTTTCTTT.

This rearrangement joins TRBV25-1 to TRBJ2-5, with D tentatively TRBD2 (6 bases). The germline V gene encodes CDR1 MGHDK and CDR2 SYGVNS. This CDR3 spans 12 amino acids. CDR3 DNA sequence: TGTGGCCAGCAGGCGGGGCCAGAGACCCAGTACTTC. As protein: CGQQAGPETQYF.

The rearrangement links TRBV6-5 to TRBJ2-1, with 9 bases aligning to TRBD1. Germline V gene lookup returns CDR1 MNHEY and CDR2 SVGAGI. The CDR3 is made up of 14 amino acids. With V trimmed by 10 bases and J by 3 bases, 7 bases remained unmatched. The CDR3 sequence is CATTGGLDYNEQFF. CDR3 DNA sequence: TGTGCCACCACAGGGGGCCTTGACTACAATGAGCAGTTCTTC.

V and J are TRBV29-1 and TRBJ2-1, with 8 bases lining up with TRBD2. J gave up 0 bases and V 5 bases, and 3 bases lay outside the gene matches. The CDR3 length is 14 residues. Per the germline V gene, CDR1 is SQVTM and CDR2 is ANQGSEA. CDR3 in DNA: TGCAGCGTTCAGCGGGGGAGCTCCTACAATGAGCAGTTCTTC. It translates to CSVQRGSSYNEQFF.

The CDR3 DNA follows: TGTGCCACCAGTCCAGGGCGCGCTTCTAGCACAGATACGCAGTATTTT. Its protein product is CATSPGRASSTDTQYF. The genes are TRBV24-1 and TRBJ2-3; D perhaps matches TRBD1 (5 bases). CDR1 is KGHDR, CDR2 SFDVKD, per germline. Deletions cut 6 bases from V and 0 bases from J, with 15 bases between. CDR3 length: 16 residues.

The V gene is TRBV7-2, the J gene TRBJ1-3; D uncertain. Germline V gives CDR1 SGHTA, CDR2 FQGNSA. The germline V and J ends were trimmed by 5 bases and 0 bases, with 17 bases remaining between them. The CDR3 runs 17 residues. CDR3 coding DNA: TGTGCCAGCAGCGCATCCGGAACAGCCCGCTCTGGAAACACCATATATTTT. Protein sequence: CASSASGTARSGNTIYF.

This clone was counted once. The rearrangement uses TRBV29-1 and TRBJ2-3; 8 bases match TRBD2. The germline V gene encodes CDR1 SQVTM and CDR2 ANQGSEA. The J segment lost 2 bases and the V segment lost 4 bases, leaving 5 bases of the junction unmatched. CDR3 length: 14 residues. Here the CDR3 DNA reads TGCAGCGTTGCGTACGGGAGGGACACAGATACGCAGTATTTT. Protein sequence: CSVAYGRDTDTQYF.

V usage is TRBV21-1 and J usage is TRBJ1-3; TRBD1, the table's D call, lacks a check against the DNA. TRBV21-1 is an annotated pseudogene. This CDR3 contains 19 residues. The CDR3 spells CASSKGTVLTLFSGNTIYF. The CDR3 coding sequence is TGTGCCAGCAGCAAAGGAACAGTCCTGACCCTTTTCTCTGGAAACACCATATATTTT.

The chain employs TRBV20-1 and TRBJ2-7; D unresolved. CDR1 and CDR2 (germline): DFQATT, SNEGSKA (reference sequence). The V end lost 1 base, the J end lost 4 bases, and 5 bases lay between the germline ends. This CDR3 is 11 amino acids long. The DNA of the CDR3 is TGCAGTGCTAGAGGGCCTTACGAGCAGTACTTC. Its protein product is CSARGPYEQYF.

This sequence joins TRBV5-1 and TRBJ2-1; the match to TRBD2 covers 7 bases. The V gene end was trimmed by 0 bases and the J gene end by 4 bases; junction bases not matched to a gene: 4. Looked up from germline, CDR1 is SGHRS and CDR2 is YFSETQ. The CDR3 contains 15 residues. As DNA, the CDR3 is TGCGCCAGCAGCTTGGCTAGCGGAGAATACAATGAGCAGTTCTTC. Its translation is CASSLASGEYNEQFF. Full variable domain (missing parts from reference TRBV5-1 and TRBJ2-1): KAGVTQTPRYLIKTRGQQVTLSCSPISGHRSVSWYQQTPGQGLQFLFEYFSETQRNKGNFPGRFSGRQFSNSRSEMNVSTLELGDSALYLCASSLASGEYNEQFFGPGTRLTVL.

V and J are TRBV6-4 and TRBJ1-1; 9 nucleotides line up with TRBD1. V lost 6 bases and J lost 6; bases outside the gene matches: 8. The length of the CDR3 is 14 residues. Germline V gene lookup returns CDR1 MRHNA and CDR2 SNTAGT. The CDR3 bases are TGTGCCAGCAGGCCAACAGGGGGCAACCCTGAAGCTTTCTTT. It codes for CASRPTGGNPEAFF.

The CDR3 loop is CASSLRQGAGYGYTF. As DNA, the CDR3 is TGTGCCAGCTCGCTAAGACAGGGGGCCGGGTATGGCTACACCTTC. This chain joins TRBV18 and TRBJ1-2; TRBD1 matches at 10 bases. The V and J ends lost 6 bases and 5 bases, in that order; junction bases with no gene match: 9. This CDR3 contains 15 residues. Germline CDR1 is KGHSH and CDR2 is LQKENI. Full variable domain (outside the CDR3, taken from reference TRBV18 and TRBJ1-2): NAGVMQNPRHLVRRRGQEARLRCSPMKGHSHVYWYRQLPEEGLKFMVYLQKENIIDESGMPKERFSAEFPKEGPSILRIQQVVRGDSAAYFCASSLRQGAGYGYTFGSGTRLTVV.

The chain's CDR3 is CASSPRDRVGGYTF. The CDR3 DNA reads TGTGCCAGTAGTCCCCGGGACAGGGTTGGTGGCTACACCTTC. The V and J genes are TRBV19 and TRBJ1-2; 9 bases agree with TRBD1. This CDR3 is 14 amino acids long. The V segment lost 5 bases and the J segment 7 bases; nucleotides outside the gene matches: 8. CDR1 is LNHDA and CDR2 is SQIVND in the germline V gene (reference sequence).

V gene TRBV27 combines with J gene TRBJ2-7; TRBD2 might be the D (5 bases). Trimming removed 0 bases from V and 2 bases from J, with 5 bases in between. The CDR3 has 13 residues. The V gene's germline CDR1 is MNHEY and CDR2 SMNVEV (reference sequence). The CDR3: CASSLSLAYEQYF. The CDR3 nucleotides are TGTGCCAGCAGTTTATCACTAGCCTACGAGCAGTACTTC.

The chain recombines TRBV5-1 with TRBJ2-3; D is perhaps TRBD1 (6 bases). Deletions cut 3 bases from V and 2 bases from J, with 13 bases between. The CDR3 consists of 15 residues. Per germline, CDR1 SGHRS and CDR2 YFSETQ. CDR3 nucleotide sequence: TGCGCCAGCAGCTCGTCCCGGGACATCACAGATACGCAGTATTTT. Its protein is CASSSSRDITDTQYF.

This sequence joins TRBV7-2 and TRBJ1-1, with a tentative D call TRBD1 (6 bases). Trimming stripped 5 bases from V and 5 bases from J, with 12 bases between. The CDR3 spans 13 residues. Looked up from germline, CDR1 is SGHTA and CDR2 is FQGNSA. The CDR3 spells CASSIEGVTEAFF. CDR3 nucleotide sequence: TGTGCCAGCAGCATTGAGGGGGTAACTGAAGCTTTCTTT.

This chain links TRBV5-1 with TRBJ2-1; the D gene is possibly TRBD2 (5 bases). The CDR3 has 17 residues. Between the trimmed V and J ends, which lost 4 bases and 4 bases, there was a span of 21 bases. The germline V gene has CDR1 SGHRS and CDR2 YFSETQ. Written as DNA, the CDR3 is TGCGCCAGCAGCGTGAGCCCTAGCACGCGGACGTACAATGAGCAGTTCTTC. This codes for CASSVSPSTRTYNEQFF.

The chain is built from TRBV7-2 and TRBJ2-3, with D perhaps TRBD2 (5 bases). The CDR3 sequence is 15 residues long. V lost 5 bases, J lost 3 bases, and 15 bases lay in between. Germline loops: CDR1 SGHTA, CDR2 FQGNSA. The CDR3: CASSPREAKTDTQYF. CDR3 DNA sequence: TGTGCCAGCAGCCCCCGGGAAGCGAAGACAGATACGCAGTATTTT.

The chain combines TRBV3-1 (or the pseudogene TRBV3-2) with TRBJ2-7; 14 bases are shared with TRBD2. The CDR3 covers 17 residues. Germline loops: CDR1 LGHDT, CDR2 YNNKEL (reference sequence). Germline trimming cut 4 bases from V and 5 bases from J; bases unmatched to any gene: 10. The CDR3 here is CASSRMGGTSGRNEQYF. Here the CDR3 DNA reads TGTGCCAGCAGCCGGATGGGAGGGACTAGCGGGAGAAACGAGCAGTACTTC.

The chain uses TRBV7-7 and TRBJ2-3, with TRBD2 matching over 8 bases. Germline lookup yields CDR1 SSHAT and CDR2 FNYEAQ (reference sequence). This CDR3 has 12 residues. V trimming: 8 bases; J trimming: 6 bases; junction bases outside the gene matches: 4. The CDR3 nucleotides read TGTGCCAGCTCCAGCGGGAGTGATACGCAGTATTTT. This gives the protein CASSSGSDTQYF.